The next 32 T cell receptor beta chains were all read from a single sample in a study of cytomegalovirus exposure and HLA in healthy donors. In the PCR, 60 Vbeta and 13 Jbeta primers were used. Method: immunoSEQ multiplex PCR; TCRdb's copy keeps in-frame clones and lacks some. The sample includes about 120,000 clones, around 79% seen only once; the top ten take 3.3%. The sample taken for sequencing was PBMCs. These receptors were obtained from a woman under 40 in good health and CMV-seropositive.

The chain recombines TRBV7-9 with TRBJ2-2, with 13 bases lining up with TRBD2. Germline CDR1 reads SEHNR; CDR2 reads FQNEAQ (reference sequence). This CDR3 has 16 residues. Unmatched junction bases numbered 3, after V lost 4 bases and J lost 4 bases. CDR3 in DNA: TGTGCCAGCAGCTATCGGACTAGCGGGGGCACCGGGGAGCTGTTTTTT. Translating gives CASSYRTSGGTGELFF.

The chain links TRBV27 to TRBJ2-7; 9 bases line up with TRBD1. V shed 4 bases, J shed 9 bases, and the junction held 13 bases outside the gene matches. The CDR3 runs 15 residues. CDR1 and CDR2 from the germline V gene are MNHEY and SMNVEV (reference sequence). DNA for the CDR3: TGTGCCAGCAGTTCCTGGGACAGGGTGCCAGGAGGGCAGTACTTC. It specifies CASSSWDRVPGGQYF.

A few counts support this clone. The chain is built from TRBV19 and TRBJ2-2; D is perhaps TRBD1 (5 bases). The V gene lost 3 bases and the J gene lost 1 base, with 9 bases spanning the gap. Per germline, CDR1 LNHDA and CDR2 SQIVND (reference sequence). This CDR3 is 15 amino acids long. The CDR3 DNA sequence: TGTGCCAGTAGTATCCCAGGGTTGAACACCGGGGAGCTGTTTTTT. Its translation is CASSIPGLNTGELFF.

This chain connects TRBV29-1 to TRBJ1-2; unclear D gene. The CDR3 runs 14 residues. The V and J ends lost 3 bases and 1 base respectively, with 12 bases between them. Germline V gives CDR1 SQVTM, CDR2 ANQGSEA. CDR3 loop: CSVESTSFNYGYTF. The DNA of the CDR3 is TGCAGCGTTGAGTCGACATCCTTTAACTATGGCTACACCTTC. Based on the CDR3 plus reference TRBV29-1 and TRBJ1-2, the full variable domain is SAVISQKPSRDICQRGTSLTIQCQVDSQVTMMFWYRQQPGQSLTLIATANQGSEATYESGFVIDKFPISRPNLTFSTLTVSNMSPEDSSIYLCSVESTSFNYGYTFGSGTRLTVV.

The chain combines TRBV7-2 with TRBJ2-7; TRBD1 is a possible D gene (6 bases). The CDR3 covers 13 residues. The V gene's germline CDR1 is SGHTA and CDR2 FQGNSA. The V and J ends lost 4 bases and 3 bases respectively, with 10 bases between them. CDR3 nucleotide sequence: TGTGCCAGCAGCTACCGGACAGACTACGAGCAGTACTTC. Translating it yields CASSYRTDYEQYF.

This sequence joins TRBV21-1 and TRBJ1-5; the table's TRBD1 call for D was not verified on the DNA. TRBV21-1 is deemed a pseudogene. The CDR3 totals 17 residues. This CDR3 is CASSLGQGPTYNQPQHF. CDR3 in DNA: TGTGCCAGCAGCCTCGGACAGGGGCCTACCTATAATCAGCCCCAGCATTTT.

This sequence joins TRBV7-2 and TRBJ2-5; D might be TRBD1 (5 bases). CDR3 length equals 12 residues. Germline V gene sequence: CDR1 SGHTA, CDR2 FQGNSA. Trimming cost V 8 bases and J 4 bases, with 11 bases left between them. The CDR3 nucleotides are TGTGCCAGCCGGCAGGGTGGAGAGACCCAGTACTTC. Translation: CASRQGGETQYF.

Only one count was recorded for this clone. This sequence joins TRBV9 and TRBJ1-6; 7 bases align to TRBD1. This CDR3 comprises 15 residues. The V gene end was trimmed by 3 bases and the J gene end by 6 bases; junction bases not matched to a gene: 6. Germline lookup yields CDR1 SGDLS and CDR2 YYNGEE. The CDR3 spells CASSGTGVGNSPLHF. CDR3 coding DNA: TGTGCCAGCAGCGGAACAGGGGTAGGTAATTCACCCCTCCACTTT.

The V gene is TRBV5-1, the J gene TRBJ2-1; 11 nucleotides line up with TRBD2. The CDR3 extends over 16 amino acids. J was trimmed by 2 bases and V by 3 bases; bases with no gene match: 4. In germline, CDR1 is SGHRS, CDR2 YFSETQ. DNA of the CDR3: TGCGCCAGCAGCTATAGCGGGGGGGCCCCCTACAATGAGCAGTTCTTC. Amino acids: CASSYSGGAPYNEQFF.

This clone occurred a few times. The genes are TRBV6-5 and TRBJ2-7; tentatively, D is TRBD2 (6 bases). The CDR3 runs to 15 residues. Germline assignment: CDR1 MNHEY and CDR2 SVGAGI. V lost 6 bases, J lost 0 bases, and 15 bases lay in between. CDR3 coding DNA: TGTGCCAGCAGACGGCACCGGGGGTTCTCCTACGAGCAGTACTTC. Translation: CASRRHRGFSYEQYF.

The chain carries TRBV20-1 and TRBJ2-5; D is possibly TRBD2 (6 bases). This CDR3 region has 11 residues. The V gene's germline CDR1 is DFQATT and CDR2 SNEGSKA (reference sequence). The CDR3 is CRGGTAEAQYF. CDR3 nucleotides: TGCAGGGGTGGGACTGCCGAGGCCCAGTACTTC.

In regard to this clone: Germline is not matched at one junction end, which may reflect a read error. This sequence joins TRBV7-9 and TRBJ1-1; tentative D call: TRBD1 (5 bases). Germline CDR1 and CDR2: SEHNR and FQNEAQ (reference sequence). The CDR3 consists of 12 residues. The CDR3 reads CSSSYLQDRAFF. DNA for the CDR3: TGTTCCAGCAGCTACCTACAGGACCGAGCTTTCTTT.

The chain joins TRBV9 to TRBJ2-3; 9 bases align to TRBD1. The V gene end was trimmed by 4 bases and the J gene end by 4 bases; junction bases not matched to a gene: 7. The CDR3 sequence is 15 residues long. CDR1 SGDLS and CDR2 YYNGEE come from the germline V gene. CDR3: CASSQGQGAADTQYF. CDR3 coding DNA: TGTGCCAGCAGCCAGGGACAGGGCGCGGCAGATACGCAGTATTTT.

This clone occurred many times. The J gene is TRBJ1-1, the V gene TRBV7-9, with D perhaps matching TRBD1 (5 bases). V lost 3 bases, J lost 1 base, and 6 bases lay in between. This CDR3 is built from 13 residues. CDR1 SEHNR and CDR2 FQNEAQ come from the germline V gene (reference sequence). As DNA, the CDR3 is TGTGCCAGCAGCTTGACAGAGAACACTGAAGCTTTCTTT. Translation gives CASSLTENTEAFF.

This chain links TRBV2 with TRBJ1-5; D is uncertain. CDR1 and CDR2 from the germline V gene are SNHLY and FYNNEI. V was pared by 5 bases and J by 1 base, with 12 bases between. This CDR3 has 15 amino acids. In nucleotides, the CDR3 is TGTGCCAGCAGTCTACAGTTCCGGAGCAATCAGCCCCAGCATTTT. Residues: CASSLQFRSNQPQHF.

The chain recombines TRBV4-1 with TRBJ1-4, with D tentatively TRBD1 (5 bases). Trimming took 1 base from V and 7 from J, leaving 13 bases between them. Germline CDR1 is MGHRA and CDR2 is YSYEKL. CDR3 length: 15 residues. CDR3 amino acids: CASSQGTGGGEKLFF. The CDR3 DNA is TGCGCCAGCAGCCAAGGTACCGGGGGAGGTGAAAAACTGTTTTTT.

This chain uses TRBV28 with TRBJ1-5; perhaps TRBD1 as D (6 bases). The CDR3 spans 15 residues. V was cut by 6 bases and J by 0 bases, with 12 bases left in between. CDR1 MDHEN and CDR2 SYDVKM come from the germline V gene. CDR3 coding DNA: TGTGCCAGCAGGCCCACAGGGCCTAGCAATCAGCCCCAGCATTTT. This gives the protein CASRPTGPSNQPQHF.

The chain is built from TRBV7-3 and TRBJ2-5, with TRBD2 identical over 14 bases. V shed 4 bases, J shed 5 bases, and the junction held 6 bases outside the gene matches. The CDR3 runs to 16 residues. Germline loops: CDR1 SGHTA, CDR2 FQGTGA. DNA for the CDR3: TGTGCCAGCAGCTCAGGGACTAGCGGGGGCGGGGAGACCCAGTACTTC. Its translation is CASSSGTSGGGETQYF. The whole variable domain, filled in from reference TRBV7-3 and TRBJ2-5, reads GAGVSQTPSNKVTEKGKYVELRCDPISGHTALYWYRQSLGQGPEFLIYFQGTGAADDSGLPNDRFFAVRPEGSVSTLKIQRTERGDSAVYLCASSSGTSGGGETQYFGPGTRLLVL.

This chain uses TRBV10-3 with TRBJ1-5; the match to TRBD1 covers 7 bases. The ends lost 4 bases at V and 4 bases at J; junction bases unmatched: 1. The CDR3 sequence is 13 residues long. Per the germline V gene, CDR1 is ENHRY and CDR2 is SYGVKD. The CDR3 loop is CAISGDRNQPQHF. The CDR3 DNA reads TGTGCCATCAGTGGGGACAGAAATCAGCCCCAGCATTTT.

The chain has TRBV19 and TRBJ1-5; D not resolved. This CDR3 region has 14 residues. Germline V gene data show CDR1 as LNHDA and CDR2 as SQIVND (reference sequence). Trimming removed 3 bases from V and 9 bases from J, with 15 bases in between. CDR3 protein: CASSIERTEGPQHF. The CDR3 nucleotides are TGTGCCAGTAGTATCGAACGAACTGAGGGGCCCCAGCATTTT. The full variable domain, completed using reference TRBV19 and TRBJ1-5, is DGGITQSPKYLFRKEGQNVTLSCEQNLNHDAMYWYRQDPGQGLRLIYYSQIVNDFQKGDIAEGYSVSREKKESFPLTVTSAQKNPTAFYLCASSIERTEGPQHFGDGTRLSIL.

V usage is TRBV15 and J usage is TRBJ2-7, with 7 nucleotides matching TRBD1. This CDR3 region has 16 residues. Per germline, CDR1 LNHNV and CDR2 YYDKDF (reference sequence). V gave up 0 bases and J gave up 4 bases; unmatched junction bases: 9. The CDR3 reads CATSRETYRGGYEQYF. The CDR3 region has the DNA TGTGCCACCAGCAGAGAAACATACAGGGGCGGATACGAGCAGTACTTC.

The chain couples TRBV2 to TRBJ1-1; the D is unclear. The CDR3 sequence is 13 residues long. Germline assignment: CDR1 SNHLY and CDR2 FYNNEI. V was pared by 7 bases and J by 5 bases, with 14 bases between. CDR3 nucleotide sequence: TGTGCCAGCAAGAACCCGGGAGGGACTGAAGCTTTCTTT. Residues: CASKNPGGTEAFF.

The genes are TRBV2 and TRBJ2-1, with D maybe TRBD1 (5 bases). Germline V gene data show CDR1 as SNHLY and CDR2 as FYNNEI. Deletions cut 5 bases from V and 9 bases from J, with 11 bases between. This CDR3 is 12 amino acids long. In DNA form, the CDR3 reads TGTGCCAGCAGTCCCAGGGTGAGTGAGCAGTTCTTC. This encodes CASSPRVSEQFF.

The chain couples TRBV4-2 to TRBJ1-1, with 7 bases fitting TRBD1. Germline V lookup: CDR1 LGHNA, CDR2 YNFKEQ. This CDR3 is built from 16 residues. V shed 0 bases, J shed 2 bases, and the junction held 6 bases outside the gene matches. The CDR3 DNA sequence: TGTGCCAGCAGCCAAGAAAAGGGGGCGGGAAACACTGAAGCTTTCTTT. It encodes CASSQEKGAGNTEAFF.

This chain links TRBV15 with TRBJ1-4; D not resolved. Germline V gene data show CDR1 as LNHNV and CDR2 as YYDKDF (reference sequence). Trimming removed 8 bases from V and 6 bases from J, with 13 bases in between. The CDR3 loop spans 13 amino acids. CDR3 DNA: TGTGCCACCGCGACGTCGGGGTATGAAAAACTGTTTTTT. Encoded protein: CATATSGYEKLFF.

V usage is TRBV5-6 and J usage is TRBJ2-1; weak D call: TRBD2 (6 bases). The CDR3 totals 14 residues. From germline, CDR1 is SGHDT and CDR2 YYEEEE. The V gene lost 0 bases and the J gene lost 9 bases, with 13 bases spanning the gap. The chain's CDR3 is CASSLGRGGGEQFF. CDR3 DNA sequence: TGTGCCAGCAGCTTGGGTCGGGGAGGAGGTGAGCAGTTCTTC.

V is TRBV7-2 and J is TRBJ1-2; D is ambiguous. Germline lookup yields CDR1 SGHTA and CDR2 FQGNSA. V was pared by 5 bases and J by 8 bases, with 12 bases between. The CDR3 totals 12 residues. CDR3 residues: CASSPLKRGYTF. In nucleotides, the CDR3 is TGTGCCAGCAGCCCGCTGAAACGGGGCTACACCTTC. Together with reference TRBV7-2 and TRBJ1-2, the CDR3 gives the full variable domain: GAGVSQSPSNKVTEKGKDVELRCDPISGHTALYWYRQSLGQGLEFLIYFQGNSAPDKSGLPSDRFSAERTGGSVSTLTIQRTQQEDSAVYLCASSPLKRGYTFGSGTRLTVV.

The chain combines TRBV28 with TRBJ2-4, with TRBD2 matching over 8 bases. CDR1 MDHEN and CDR2 SYDVKM come from the germline V gene. CDR3 length: 14 residues. The V and J ends lost 5 bases and 7 bases, in that order; junction bases with no gene match: 7. The DNA of the CDR3 is TGTGCCAGCAGTCCAGAGCGGGGGAGGAACATTCAGTACTTC. It specifies CASSPERGRNIQYF.

The V and J genes are TRBV11-1 and TRBJ2-5; 8 nucleotides match TRBD1. Per germline, CDR1 SGHAT and CDR2 FQDESV (reference sequence). V gave up 5 bases and J gave up 7 bases; unmatched junction bases: 3. This CDR3 comprises 12 residues. The CDR3 region has the DNA TGTGCCAGCAGCCGGACAGGGCGGACCCAGTACTTC. Its protein is CASSRTGRTQYF.

The rearrangement uses TRBV27 and TRBJ1-5; no definite D call. This CDR3 is 14 amino acids long. With 0 bases removed from V and 6 bases from J, the gap between germline ends came to 9 bases. The germline V gene encodes CDR1 MNHEY and CDR2 SMNVEV (reference sequence). DNA of the CDR3: TGTGCCAGCAGTTTATCCACTCGGGGTCAGCCCCAGCATTTT. Translated: CASSLSTRGQPQHF.

The rearrangement joins TRBV28 to TRBJ1-6, with D unclear. This CDR3 region has 15 residues. Trimming left V 6 bases short and J 6 bases short, with 15 bases between. Per the germline V gene, CDR1 is MDHEN and CDR2 is SYDVKM. The CDR3 reads CASSSAGVGNSPLHF. DNA of the CDR3: TGTGCCAGCAGCTCGGCCGGGGTCGGTAATTCACCCCTCCACTTT.

The chain couples TRBV7-7 to TRBJ1-3; weak D call: TRBD1 (5 bases). CDR1 and CDR2 from the germline V gene are SSHAT and FNYEAQ (reference sequence). CDR3 length: 15 amino acids. V was shortened by 5 bases and J by 4 bases, with 15 bases between the two germline ends. CDR3 sequence: CASSPGSGWGNTIYF. The CDR3 DNA reads TGTGCCAGCAGCCCTGGCTCAGGGTGGGGAAACACCATATATTTT.